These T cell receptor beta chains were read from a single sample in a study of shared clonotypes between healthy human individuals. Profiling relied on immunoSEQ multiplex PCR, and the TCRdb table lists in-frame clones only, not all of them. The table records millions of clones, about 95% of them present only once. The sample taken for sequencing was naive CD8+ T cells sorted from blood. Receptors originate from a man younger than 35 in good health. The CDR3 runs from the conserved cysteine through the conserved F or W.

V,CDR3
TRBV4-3,CASSQRDEADTQYF
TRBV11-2,CASSLDFPLEQSGELFF
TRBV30,CAWSVPYEAGETQYF
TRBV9,CASSVVGMADTQYF
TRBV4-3,CASSQYIEYGYTF
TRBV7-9,CASSGAWDVTGELFF
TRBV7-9,CASSRSEADSGNTIYF
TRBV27,CASSLLYGTSALNEQFF
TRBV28,CASSPTYTEAFF
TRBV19,CASSPTGGRGYTF
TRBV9,CASSVGVDTGELFF
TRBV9,CASSSGGSGNTIYF
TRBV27,CASSPSAGVRVNEQYF
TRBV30,CAWSNEVDTEAFF
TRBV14,CASSPRWKAGFSYNEQFF
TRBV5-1,CASNWASTDTQYF
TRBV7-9,CASSLNTGETQYF
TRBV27,CASSLYSGGTNNEQFF
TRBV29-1,CSVEGNPGQGWHQPQHF
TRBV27,CASSLTGPVPSSYEQYF
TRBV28,CASRGTGNSYEQYF
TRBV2,CASSEEQGNNYGYTF
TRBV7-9,CASSWGNTEAFF
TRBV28,CASVRGRLSTEAFF
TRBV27,CASSLQGGRGTEAFF
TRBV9,CASSADIDQETQYF
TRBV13,CASSSRQGVMSYEQYF
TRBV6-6,CASRLTGADYEQYF
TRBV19,CASSPFPNQPQHF
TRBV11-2,CASSLPRLAEGYEQYF
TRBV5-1,CASSLEGGSRRNIQYF
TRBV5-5,CASSPPGQGQPQHF
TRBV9,CASSPGQQETQYF
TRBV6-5,CASTQTGGGTEAFF
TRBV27,CASSLSIQGHYGYTF
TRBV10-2,CASRDGSYEQYF
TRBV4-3,CASSQDSGGIYEQYF
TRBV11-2,CASSGTGVGYTF
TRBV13,CASSPLGQGSYEQYF
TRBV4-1,CASSQQDRDTEAFF
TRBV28,CASSADRKDYYGYTF
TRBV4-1,CASSQERTYEQYF
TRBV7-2,CASSFDVRQGSYEQYF
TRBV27,CASSYIKPQGAGGYTF
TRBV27,CASSFLPISGNTIYF
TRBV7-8,CASSSPWNTGELFF
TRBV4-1,CASSLQAGGDQNIQYF
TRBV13,CASSAWERNTEAFF
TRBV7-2,CASSLDRKVLYGYTF
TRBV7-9,CASSLGSVNSPLHF
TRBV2,CASGGTSGSAETQYF
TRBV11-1,CASSYLGTDTQYF
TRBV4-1,CASSQGDRGGSFF
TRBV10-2,CASSDPYPGGTALKETQYF
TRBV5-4,CASSSGGPANTEAFF
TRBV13,CASSSRDAGTDTQYF
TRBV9,CASSVAGTLDGEQYF
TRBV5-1,CASGTSGYNEQFF
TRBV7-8,CASSLGGGFYEQYF
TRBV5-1,CASSPIRQDGRDGYTF